This TCR beta chain derives from a study of human thymus T cells. General observations from the study: Apparent skewing of V and J gene usage characterized both thymic and blood repertoires. Thymic repertoires from unrelated individuals overlapped highly, related research reported.

Resections obtained during corrective heart surgery supplied the thymus tissue. Worth noting for this clone: The antigen is not known.

The repertoire was sequenced with immunoSEQ multiplex PCR; TCRdb's copy has only in-frame clones and lacks some. The sample gives tens of thousands of clones, roughly 97% of which show up once; approximately 0.03% is in the top ten. The V gene lost 1 base and the J gene lost 6 bases, with 10 bases spanning the gap. This CDR3 is 14 amino acids long. The germline CDR1 and CDR2 sequences are SGHTA and FQGNSA. Specimen: thymus tissue. This sequence was found in a boy in the first two years of life with a congenital heart defect but otherwise immunologically healthy. The chain combines TRBV7-2 with TRBJ2-1; D may be TRBD2 (6 bases). The CDR3 here is CASSLDAGFNEQFF. CDR3 sequence (DNA): TGTGCCAGCAGCTTAGATGCGGGGTTCAATGAGCAGTTCTTC.